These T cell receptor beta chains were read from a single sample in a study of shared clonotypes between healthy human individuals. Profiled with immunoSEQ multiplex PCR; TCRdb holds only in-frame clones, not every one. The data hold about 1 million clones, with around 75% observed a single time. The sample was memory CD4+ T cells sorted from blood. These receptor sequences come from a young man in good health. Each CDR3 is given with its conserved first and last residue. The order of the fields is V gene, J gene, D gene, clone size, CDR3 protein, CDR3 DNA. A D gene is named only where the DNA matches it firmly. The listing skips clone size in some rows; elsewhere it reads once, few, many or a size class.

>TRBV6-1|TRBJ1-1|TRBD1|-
CASSLDRALAEAFF
TGTGCCAGCAGCTTAGACAGGGCGTTGGCTGAAGCTTTCTTT
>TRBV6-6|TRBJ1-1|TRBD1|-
CASSYRPGTGYGEAFF
TGTGCCAGCAGTTACAGACCCGGGACAGGGTACGGTGAAGCTTTCTTT
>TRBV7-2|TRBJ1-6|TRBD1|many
CASSLEITGGSPLHF
TGTGCCAGCAGCTTAGAAATCACAGGGGGTTCACCCCTCCACTTT
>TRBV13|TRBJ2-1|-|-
CASRVLARNEQFF
TGTGCCAGCAGGGTACTTGCGCGCAATGAGCAGTTCTTC
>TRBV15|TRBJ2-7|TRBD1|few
CATSMGQGAREQYF
TGTGCCACCAGCATGGGACAGGGGGCGCGCGAGCAGTACTTC
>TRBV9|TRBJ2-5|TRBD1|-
CASSIGQGGGETQYF
TGTGCCAGCAGCATCGGACAGGGAGGTGGAGAGACCCAGTACTTC
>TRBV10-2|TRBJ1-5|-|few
CASSLDKSNQPQHF
TGCGCCAGCAGCCTAGACAAAAGCAATCAGCCCCAGCATTTT
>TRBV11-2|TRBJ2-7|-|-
CASSLDGAVTYEQYF
TGTGCCAGCAGCTTAGACGGGGCGGTAACTTACGAGCAGTACTTC
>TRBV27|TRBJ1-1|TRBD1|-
CASSRSRTGQNTEAFF
TGTGCCAGCAGTCGATCAAGGACAGGACAGAACACTGAAGCTTTCTTT
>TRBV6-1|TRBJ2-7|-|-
CASSEKWEQYF
TGTGCCAGCAGTGAAAAGTGGGAGCAGTACTTC